A single sample is the source of the 27 T cell receptor beta chains below, sequenced in a study of T cell repertoires in aging, cancer and after chemotherapy. Amplification of TCR beta used genomic DNA extracted from peripheral blood. Multiplex touch-down PCR with TRB-A/B primers amplified rearranged V-D-J TRB sequences. Each CDR3 protein gets one entry after TCRdb re-called the multiplex PCR reads with MiXCR. Of 500 to 550 distinct CDR3 sequences in the sample, roughly 19% were seen once. Sequenced sample: blood. The source is a human donor with a blood cancer. The donor label of this sample is uncertain.

Within the sample, this clonotype is medium-sized. The J gene is TRBJ2-2, the V gene TRBV12-3 or TRBV12-4; TRBD2 agrees at 9 bases. CDR3 length: 16 residues. Trimming removed 2 bases from V and 6 bases from J; junction bases left unmatched: 7. As DNA, the CDR3 is TGTGCCAGCAGTTTAATATTAGCGGGAGACCCCGGGGAGCTGTTTTTT. It encodes CASSLILAGDPGELFF.

The rearrangement joins TRBV7-9 to TRBJ1-4; 7 nucleotides match TRBD1. The germline CDR1 and CDR2 sequences are SEHNR and FQNEAQ (reference sequence). V gave up 1 base and J gave up 8 bases; unmatched junction bases: 10. The CDR3 length is 16 residues. The CDR3 sequence: CASSLGNRGLGEKLFF. The CDR3, as DNA: TGTGCCAGCAGCTTAGGGAACAGGGGTCTCGGGGAAAAACTGTTTTTT.

Worth noting for this clonotype: It may be a read error: a sequence one base away is much more abundant. The chain employs TRBV7-9 and TRBJ1-1; weak D call: TRBD1 (5 bases). This CDR3 is built from 14 residues. CDR1 is SEHNR and CDR2 is FQNEAQ in the germline V gene (reference sequence). CDR3 nucleotides: TGTGCCAGCAGCTATCAGGGAGTAGGAACTGAAGCTTACTTT. This sequence encodes CASSYQGVGTEAYF.

This clonotype rates as medium-sized. This chain links TRBV4-3 with TRBJ1-5; D perhaps matches TRBD1 (5 bases). This CDR3 is built from 14 residues. CDR1 and CDR2 (germline): LGHNA, YSLEER. V was clipped by 4 bases and J by 9 bases, with 16 bases between them. The CDR3 loop reads CASSLGRAVGPQHF. The CDR3 coding sequence is TGCGCCAGCAGCCTTGGCAGGGCGGTAGGGCCCCAGCATTTT.

In this sample, this clonotype is medium-sized. The chain links TRBV6-1 to TRBJ1-1; the D gene is possibly TRBD1 (5 bases). In germline, CDR1 is MNHNS, CDR2 SASEGT. The CDR3 covers 13 residues. V was clipped by 2 bases and J by 4 bases, with 8 bases between them. The CDR3 DNA follows: TGTGCCAGCAGTGAATTGAGGGGCACTGAAGCTTTCTTT. The encoded protein is CASSELRGTEAFF.

In its sample, this clonotype ranks as medium-sized. The CDR3, as DNA: TGTGCCAGTAGTATTCGGACGGATAATCAGCCCCAGCATTTT. This encodes CASSIRTDNQPQHF. The chain uses TRBV19 and TRBJ1-5; D remains ambiguous. The CDR3 contains 14 residues. Germline CDR1 LNHDA, CDR2 SQIVND (reference sequence). V shed 3 bases and J shed 4 bases, with 10 bases lying between them.

This clonotype is labeled medium-sized (0.01 to 0.1%). The V and J genes are TRBV7-2 and TRBJ2-3, with TRBD1 as a possible D gene (6 bases). CDR1 is SGHTA and CDR2 is FQGNSA in the germline V gene. The V gene lost 5 bases and the J gene lost 9 bases, with 21 bases spanning the gap. The CDR3 sequence is 15 residues long. The CDR3, as DNA: TGTGCCAGCAGCGTCCGGGACACATACAGCCAGACGCAGTATTTT. It codes for CASSVRDTYSQTQYF.

This clonotype is categorized as medium-sized. The chain has TRBV13 and TRBJ2-5; D gene unclear. V lost 6 bases, J lost 5 bases, and 13 bases lay in between. The CDR3 covers 13 residues. CDR1 is PRHDT and CDR2 is FYEKMQ in the germline V gene (reference sequence). CDR3 coding DNA: TGTGCCAGCAGTCTGGTCCCCGGGGAGACCCAGTACTTC. This encodes CASSLVPGETQYF.

By share, this clonotype counts as large. The chain couples TRBV11-2 to TRBJ2-7; 8 bases line up with TRBD2. The germline gives CDR1 SGHAT, CDR2 FQNNGV. The CDR3 runs 15 residues. With V trimmed by 0 bases and J by 2 bases, 3 bases remained unmatched. The CDR3 loop is CASSLESGSTYEQYF. The CDR3, as DNA: TGTGCCAGCAGCTTAGAAAGCGGGAGTACCTACGAGCAGTACTTC.

This clonotype is deemed medium-sized. CDR3 bases: TGTGCCAGCAGTTACGAGGGGGGCATCCAAGAGACCCAGTACTTC. Protein product: CASSYEGGIQETQYF. This chain connects TRBV6-2 or TRBV6-3 to TRBJ2-5; perhaps D is TRBD1 or TRBD2 (6 bases each). V was clipped by 2 bases and J by 1 base, with 11 bases between them. Germline V lookup: CDR1 MNHEY, CDR2 SVGEGT. The CDR3 extends over 15 amino acids.

This clonotype is termed medium-sized. This chain's CDR3 is CASSMMWGRTGANVLTF. The CDR3 DNA follows: TGTGCCAGTAGTATGATGTGGGGCCGGACTGGGGCCAACGTCCTGACTTTC. The gene calls are TRBV19 and TRBJ2-6; D may be TRBD1 (5 bases). The germline V gene has CDR1 LNHDA and CDR2 SQIVND (reference sequence). The CDR3 runs 17 residues. V was cut by 3 bases and J by 2 bases, with 14 bases left in between.

This clonotype is medium-sized by share. The chain recombines TRBV27 with TRBJ2-7, with 7 positions matching TRBD1. CDR1 MNHEY and CDR2 SMNVEV come from the germline V gene (reference sequence). V lost 5 bases to trimming and J lost 4 bases; unmatched junction nucleotides: 8. The length of the CDR3 is 14 residues. CDR3 region: CASSLSTGRYEQYF. The CDR3 nucleotides read TGTGCCAGCAGTCTCTCGACAGGGCGGTACGAGCAGTACTTC.

This clonotype ranks as hyperexpanded. The chain combines TRBV25-1 with TRBJ1-2, with a tentative D call TRBD1 (5 bases). This CDR3 is built from 12 residues. Trimming pared 6 bases from V and 4 bases from J, leaving 9 bases between. The germline CDR1 and CDR2 sequences are MGHDK and SYGVNS. CDR3 in amino acids: CASRRGIYGYTF. CDR3 DNA: TGTGCCAGCAGGAGGGGAATCTATGGCTACACCTTC.

With regard to this clonotype: An end of the junction does not agree with germline; a read error may underlie this. The V gene is TRBV19, the J gene TRBJ2-1; 10 bases line up with TRBD2. The CDR3 extends over 16 amino acids. CDR1 LNHDA and CDR2 SQIVND come from the germline V gene (reference sequence). The DNA for the CDR3 is TGTGCCTGTAGTATATTAAGCGGGGGGGCATACAATGAGCAGTTCTTC. Translation gives CACSILSGGAYNEQFF.

This clonotype is deemed medium-sized (0.01 to 0.1%). The chain joins TRBV19 to TRBJ1-5; 8 nucleotides match TRBD1. Germline V CDR1 and CDR2: LNHDA, SQIVND (reference sequence). CDR3 length equals 15 residues. The trim removed 7 bases at V and 0 bases at J, leaving 5 bases unmatched. The CDR3 is CASKQGGNSNQPQHF. In DNA, the CDR3 is TGTGCCAGTAAACAGGGGGGAAATAGCAATCAGCCCCAGCATTTT.

By proportion, this clonotype is medium-sized (0.01 to 0.1%). The rearrangement uses TRBV30 and TRBJ2-3, with TRBD1 matching over 8 bases. CDR1 is GTSNPN and CDR2 is SVGIG in the germline V gene (reference sequence). The ends lost 5 bases at V and 4 bases at J; junction bases unmatched: 5. There are 13 residues in the CDR3. CDR3 residues: CAWARGRADTQYF. DNA of the CDR3: TGTGCCTGGGCCAGGGGGCGCGCAGATACGCAGTATTTT. The whole variable domain, remainder taken from reference TRBV30 and TRBJ2-3, is SQTIHQWPATLVQPVGSPLSLECTVEGTSNPNLYWYRQAAGRGLQLLFYSVGIGQISSEVPQNLSASRPQDRQFILSSKKLLLSDSGFYLCAWARGRADTQYFGPGTRLTVL.

By sample share, this clonotype is medium-sized. This chain uses TRBV5-1 with TRBJ2-7; D is tentatively TRBD1 or TRBD2 (5 bases each). Between the trimmed V and J ends, which lost 4 bases and 3 bases, there was a span of 14 bases. Germline V lookup: CDR1 SGHRS, CDR2 YFSETQ. The CDR3 runs 14 residues. CDR3: CASSPGTLDYEQYF. The CDR3 region has the DNA TGCGCCAGCAGCCCCGGGACGCTGGACTACGAGCAGTACTTC.

This clonotype rates as medium-sized. This sequence joins TRBV7-9 and TRBJ2-5; D is uncertain. This CDR3 has 13 residues. Germline values: CDR1 SEHNR, CDR2 FQNEAQ (reference sequence). V shed 3 bases and J shed 2 bases, with 7 bases lying between them. The CDR3 protein is CASSFWAQETQYF. CDR3 nucleotide sequence: TGTGCCAGCAGCTTTTGGGCTCAAGAGACCCAGTACTTC.

By sample share, this clonotype is large. CDR3 sequence (DNA): TGTGCCAGCAGTCCTAGAATACAGTACTATGGCTACACCTTC. Encoded protein: CASSPRIQYYGYTF. The chain is built from TRBV6-2 or TRBV6-3 and TRBJ1-2; no firm D call. Trimming left V 5 bases short and J 3 bases short, with 13 bases between. Germline-derived CDR1 and CDR2 are MNHEY and SVGEGT. CDR3 size: 14 residues.

On this clonotype: A much larger clone lies a single base off, so this may be a read error. V gene TRBV20-1 combines with J gene TRBJ1-4, with 9 bases identical to TRBD1. Germline CDR1 reads DFQATT; CDR2 reads SNEGSKA (reference sequence). The CDR3 spans 14 residues. In DNA, the CDR3 is TGCAGTGCTGGGGGGGGGACAGGGTATGAAAAACTGCTTTTT. Protein: CSAGGGTGYEKLLF.

By frequency in the sample, this clonotype is large. The chain links TRBV19 to TRBJ2-5, with unresolved D. There are 11 residues in the CDR3. CDR1 is LNHDA and CDR2 is SQIVND in the germline V gene (reference sequence). V gave up 6 bases and J gave up 4 bases, with 6 bases separating them. DNA of the CDR3: TGTGCCAGTAGAGTCGCAGAGACCCAGTACTTC. Encoded protein: CASRVAETQYF.

The rearrangement links TRBV6-6 to TRBJ2-2; 8 bases agree with TRBD2. Germline CDR1 MNHNY, CDR2 SVGAGI (reference sequence). The CDR3 totals 18 residues. With 8 bases clipped from V and 3 bases from J, the junction kept 17 bases outside the gene matches. The DNA for the CDR3 is TGTGCCAGCCGCCGAGGGGGTAGCGGGGCGAGGCACACCGGGGAGCTGTTTTTT. This sequence encodes CASRRGGSGARHTGELFF.

A few counts support this clonotype. The chain has TRBV9 and TRBJ2-5; D is possibly TRBD1 (6 bases). V lost 0 bases and J 6 bases, leaving 18 bases between the germline ends. Germline loops: CDR1 SGDLS, CDR2 YYNGEE. This CDR3 spans 16 amino acids. This CDR3 reads CASSVGGRGIGKTQYF. The CDR3 DNA reads TGTGCCAGCAGCGTAGGTGGCAGGGGAATTGGAAAGACCCAGTACTTC.

In this sample, this clonotype is medium-sized (0.01 to 0.1%). J is TRBJ2-1 and V is TRBV5-6; TRBD2 matches 8 bases. This CDR3 is 17 amino acids long. The V segment lost 4 bases and the J segment 5 bases; nucleotides outside the gene matches: 14. Germline CDR1 is SGHDT and CDR2 is YYEEEE. The CDR3 DNA reads as TGTGCCAGCAGCCTGCCGGGACTAGGGGGGACCGACAATGAGCAGTTCTTC. This gives the protein CASSLPGLGGTDNEQFF.

This clonotype ranks as hyperexpanded. This chain links TRBV15 with TRBJ1-4; 7 positions agree with TRBD1. The ends lost 1 base at V and 4 bases at J; junction bases unmatched: 6. The germline CDR1 and CDR2 sequences are LNHNV and YYDKDF (reference sequence). The CDR3 consists of 16 residues. In DNA form, the CDR3 reads TGTGCCACCAGCAGAGGGGACAGCGACCTTAATGAAAAACTGTTTTTT. Encoded protein: CATSRGDSDLNEKLFF.

Note on this clonotype: A single base separates this from a much larger clone, so it may be a read error. The CDR3 reads CATSDHRGDNQPQHF. The CDR3 DNA reads as TGTGCCACCAGTGATCACAGGGGCGACAATCAGCCCCAGCATTTT. This chain connects TRBV24-1 to TRBJ1-5, with 7 bases matching TRBD1. Germline lookup yields CDR1 KGHDR and CDR2 SFDVKD. J lost 3 bases, V lost 3 bases, and 4 bases had no gene match. CDR3 length: 15 amino acids.

This clonotype is medium-sized (0.01 to 0.1%) by share. The genes are TRBV6-2 or TRBV6-3 and TRBJ2-1, with D possibly matching TRBD2 (6 bases). V was trimmed by 6 bases and J by 5 bases, leaving 17 bases between them. Germline-derived CDR1 and CDR2 are MNHEY and SVGEGT. The CDR3 is made up of 15 amino acids. CDR3 residues: CASRPAGRDNNEQFF. Here the CDR3 DNA reads TGTGCCAGCAGACCCGCTGGGCGGGATAACAATGAGCAGTTCTTC.